Listed below are T cell receptor beta chains from one sample, sequenced in a study of T cell repertoires in cytomegalovirus infection. MiXCR, run by TCRdb on the reads, gives a single entry per CDR3 protein. Of under 350,000 distinct CDR3 sequences in the sample, about 8.8% were seen once. The sample comprised PBMCs. The receptors shown here come from a human donor in good health (CMV status not recorded). Some clones in this sample may be carry-over from other donors' samples. Each CDR3 is given with its conserved first and last residue. The D gene is left open where the match is weak. Clone sizes are given selectively: once, few, many, or a class where the clone is expanded.

v_call	clone_size	d_call	j_call	cdr3_nt	cdr3_aa
TRBV2	few	-	TRBJ1-2	TGTGCCAGCACTAAACAGGGTTTCCCAGCTAACTATGGCTACACCTTC	CASTKQGFPANYGYTF
TRBV20-1	few	TRBD1	TRBJ1-6	TGCAGTGCTTGGACAGGGAGTGTGAGGAATTCACCCCTCCACTTT	CSAWTGSVRNSPLHF
TRBV20-1	many	-	TRBJ1-4	TGCAGTGCTAAGCCCATTGCCGAGGAAAAACTGTTTTTT	CSAKPIAEEKLFF
TRBV6-2/TRBV6-3	many	-	TRBJ1-4	TGTGCCAGCAGTAACTCTAGGGAAAAACTGTTTTTT	CASSNSREKLFF
TRBV25-1	many	-	TRBJ1-1	TGTGCCAGCAGTGGAACCTCTTCTTGGGCTTTCTTT	CASSGTSSWAFF
TRBV28	many	TRBD1	TRBJ1-2	TGTGCCAGCTTGACAGGGGGCAAGGCTAACTATGGCTACACCTTC	CASLTGGKANYGYTF
TRBV20-1	-	-	TRBJ2-7	TGCAGTGCTAGTAATGCGGTCGGACACAGCTACGAGCAGTACTTC	CSASNAVGHSYEQYF
TRBV19	many	-	TRBJ2-2	TGTGCCAGTAGAAGGAGCACAGGGAGTGAAGCCGGGGAGCTGTTTTTT	CASRRSTGSEAGELFF
TRBV12-5	many	-	TRBJ2-7	TGTGCTAGTGGTTTGGTACCCGCGGTAATCTACGAGCAGTACTTC	CASGLVPAVIYEQYF
TRBV6-6	many	TRBD1	TRBJ1-5	TGTGCCAGCAGTGGGACAGGGCGGAATAGCAATCAGCCCCAGCATTTT	CASSGTGRNSNQPQHF
TRBV29-1	many	-	TRBJ2-2	TGCAGCGTTGAAGTCCGAAGTGGCACCGGGGAGCTGTTTTTT	CSVEVRSGTGELFF
TRBV19	many	-	TRBJ1-2	TGTGCCAGTAGTATCGGCCCCATGTTACGAGACATCTATGGCTACACCTTC	CASSIGPMLRDIYGYTF